The 5 T cell receptor beta chains below come from one sample, sequenced in a study of Graves' ophthalmopathy and Graves' hyperthyroidism. Amplification targeted the TCR beta CDR3 regions, with RNA transcripts as the source material. RT-PCR was first run with HTBI primers, then multiplex PCR in a second round. TCRdb itself ran the multiplex PCR reads through MiXCR, one entry per CDR3 protein. Of 400,000 to 450,000 distinct CDR3 sequences in the sample, around 21% were seen once. The specimen sequenced was peripheral blood. Receptor source: a woman aged 18 to 35 with stable Graves' hyperthyroidism.

Turning to this clonotype: The junction shows a germline mismatch at one end, possibly a read error. The chain carries TRBV11-2 and TRBJ2-5; TRBD2 matches 7 bases. The CDR3 consists of 15 residues. The germline CDR1 and CDR2 sequences are SGHAT and FQNNGV. The CDR3 here is CASILDRLAEETQYF. The CDR3, as DNA: TGTGCCAGCATCTTAGATCGACTAGCAGAAGAGACCCAGTACTTC.

A single count supports this clonotype. V and J are TRBV20-1 and TRBJ2-5, with TRBD2 identical over 7 bases. V lost 2 bases, J lost 4 bases, and 13 bases stayed unmatched. This CDR3 has 16 amino acids. Germline V gene lookup returns CDR1 DFQATT and CDR2 SNEGSKA (reference sequence). The CDR3: CSARPGGGGPPETQYF. The CDR3 DNA is TGCAGTGCTAGACCCGGCGGGGGAGGGCCCCCAGAGACCCAGTACTTC.

This clonotype has ten or more counts. The V gene is TRBV27, the J gene TRBJ2-7; TRBD2 is a possible D gene (6 bases). CDR1 and CDR2 (germline): MNHEY, SMNVEV (reference sequence). CDR3 length equals 14 residues. Deletions cut 3 bases from V and 2 bases from J, with 11 bases between. The CDR3 reads CASSLSGPTYEQYF. Written as DNA, the CDR3 is TGTGCCAGCAGTTTGAGCGGGCCTACCTACGAGCAGTACTTC.

This clonotype was seen at least ten times. The CDR3 reads CASSYQGRTLHF. The CDR3 nucleotides are TGTGCCAGCAGTTACCAGGGTAGAACCCTCCACTTT. V and J are TRBV12-3 or TRBV12-4 and TRBJ1-6, with TRBD1 as a possible D gene (5 bases). This CDR3 is built from 12 residues. Trimming pared 4 bases from V and 14 bases from J, leaving 12 bases between.

This clonotype was counted at least ten times. V usage is TRBV15 and J usage is TRBJ2-4; no clear D gene. V lost 1 base and J 2 bases, leaving 9 bases between the germline ends. The CDR3 length is 15 residues. CDR1 and CDR2 (germline): LNHNV, YYDKDF (reference sequence). The DNA for the CDR3 is TGTGCCACCAGCAGAGTTGGGGTAACCAAAAACATTCAGTACTTC. The encoded protein is CATSRVGVTKNIQYF. The full variable domain, completed using reference TRBV15 and TRBJ2-4, is DAMVIQNPRYQVTQFGKPVTLSCSQTLNHNVMYWYQQKSSQAPKLLFHYYDKDFNNEADTPDNFQSRRPNTSFCFLDIRSPGLGDTAMYLCATSRVGVTKNIQYFGAGTRLSVL.